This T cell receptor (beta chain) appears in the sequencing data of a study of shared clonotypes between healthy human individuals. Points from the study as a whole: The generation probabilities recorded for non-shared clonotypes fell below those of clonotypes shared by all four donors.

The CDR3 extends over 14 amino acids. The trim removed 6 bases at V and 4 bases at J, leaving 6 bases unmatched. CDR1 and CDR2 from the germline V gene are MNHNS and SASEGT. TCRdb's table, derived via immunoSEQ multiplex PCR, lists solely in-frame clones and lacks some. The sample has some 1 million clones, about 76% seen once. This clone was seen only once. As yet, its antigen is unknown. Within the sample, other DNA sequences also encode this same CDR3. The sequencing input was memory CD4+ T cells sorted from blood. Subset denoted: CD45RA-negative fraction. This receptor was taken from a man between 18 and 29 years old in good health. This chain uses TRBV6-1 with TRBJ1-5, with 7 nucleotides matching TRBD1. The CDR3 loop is CASRPSGGNQPQHF. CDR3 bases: TGTGCCAGCAGGCCTTCAGGGGGGAATCAGCCCCAGCATTTT.